This T cell receptor (beta chain) derives from a study of blood T cell repertoires in COVID-19 (dated by TCRdb to 2018 to 2020). A note on the overall study: The collaborator samples originated in the United States, Italy and Spain and spanned the acute and convalescent phases of COVID-19. The prospective study material was composed of cDNA or gDNA derived from T cells, B-cell-depleted T cells, or PBMCs. Deeply sampled blood TCRbeta repertoires from subjects exposed to, actively infected with, or recovered from COVID-19 were included in the dataset. The repertoires were released in a freely available public database meant as a resource for research on the immune response to SARS-CoV-2. Samples were obtained from the ongoing ImmuneRACE study (first 160 participants) and from 950 to 1,500 subjects provided by 6 global collaborators. The sample metadata nearly always contained a de-identified subject ID, COVID-19 status, age in years and sex. Where HLA class I and class II types were available, the types were taken from metadata supplied by the sample provider, not from assay-based typing. The paper's findings and limits, for the study overall: The amount of clinical and demographic metadata varied by source and participant and was provided uncurated.

The germline V gene sets CDR1 to MRHNA and CDR2 to SNTAGT. V and J are trimmed by 4 bases and 4 bases, and the gene matches miss 0 bases of the junction. Measured from the cysteine to the phenylalanine, the CDR3 is 13 residues long. The sequence is cut down to CDR3 DNA, 39 bases in frame from base 1. The immunoSEQ Assay, a bias-controlled multiplex PCR, was used to amplify TCRbeta CDR3 regions from genomic DNA. In the original analysis: Within the assay, amplification of reference gene primers was used to estimate how many nucleated cells each sample contained. Sequence reads were collapsed and filtered to measure the absolute abundance of every unique TCRbeta CDR3 rearrangement. For each sample, productive Simpson clonality was calculated as the square root of Simpson's diversity index across productive rearrangements. Sourced from immuneACCESS, this table was stored by TCRdb with only in-frame sequences that have V and J called. A share of the clones is absent; for the studies checked, an unresolved V gene accounts for under half, and the remainder has no known explanation. V and J calls and clone size are given by that table; D and trimming were obtained from the DNA. This sample gives some 120,000 clones in total; 81% of them show up just once. The leading ten clones occupy approximately 18% of the sample.

In Seattle, one collaborating source enrolled patients while the infection was active and tracked those patients longitudinally over the course of disease. Whole blood was collected in K2EDTA tubes by collaborating institutions according to the institutions' own protocols. For TCRbeta analysis, collaborators shipped samples in one of three forms: frozen whole blood, isolated PBMCs, or DNA extracted from either of those sample types. Compared with the rest of its sample, this clone is medium-sized (0.01 to 0.1%). Its antigen target is currently unknown. Base qualities are not recorded, but no much larger clone differs from it by a single base.

Recombination connected TRBV6-4 to TRBJ2-2, with 7 bases matching TRBD2. This receptor was taken from a man aged 25 to 45 with COVID-19, enrolled during active disease. Sequencing was carried out using peripheral blood. The base sequence is TGTGCCAGCAGTGGGACTAGCACCGGGGAGCTGTTTTTT. The translation is CASSGTSTGELFF.